The 4 T cell receptor beta chains presented below share a single source sample, sequenced in a study of T cell responses to AZD1222 COVID-19 vaccine. Profiling relied on immunoSEQ multiplex PCR, and the TCRdb table lists in-frame clones only, not all of them. Of about 150,000 clones detected, approximately 87% appear once; the ten largest clones hold more than 5.5%. This sample comprised peripheral blood, obtained on day 0 of MenACWY control vaccination. The receptor set was obtained from an adult in good health.

This clone has only one observation. The rearrangement uses TRBV19 and TRBJ1-1; no definite D call. The ends were cut back, 4 bases at V and 0 bases at J, with 9 bases in the middle. Germline V gene data show CDR1 as LNHDA and CDR2 as SQIVND (reference sequence). This CDR3 comprises 14 residues. In DNA form, the CDR3 reads TGTGCCAGTAGTAGTGGGGTCATGAACACTGAAGCTTTCTTT. Residues: CASSSGVMNTEAFF.

The chain links TRBV28 to TRBJ2-7; the D is unclear. The CDR3 contains 11 residues. Germline values: CDR1 MDHEN, CDR2 SYDVKM. Trimming removed 8 bases at V and 1 base at J, with 6 bases between. Here the CDR3 reads CASGLSYEQYF. DNA of the CDR3: TGTGCCAGCGGGTTATCCTACGAGCAGTACTTC.

This sequence joins TRBV3-1 (or the pseudogene TRBV3-2) and TRBJ1-1; 7 nucleotides match TRBD1. Looked up from germline, CDR1 is LGHDT and CDR2 is YNNKEL (reference sequence). The CDR3 loop spans 16 amino acids. With 3 bases clipped from V and 4 bases from J, the junction kept 11 bases outside the gene matches. This chain's CDR3 is CASSHERGRLGTEAFF. The CDR3 nucleotides read TGTGCCAGCAGCCACGAGAGGGGGCGCCTGGGCACTGAAGCTTTCTTT.

This sequence joins TRBV5-4 and TRBJ2-1; 7 bases align to TRBD1. This CDR3 contains 14 residues. CDR1 and CDR2 from the germline V gene are SGHNT and YYREEE (reference sequence). The V segment lost 4 bases and the J segment 6 bases; nucleotides outside the gene matches: 7. The CDR3 region has the DNA TGTGCCAGCAGCGCTACGACAGGGTCCAATGAGCAGTTCTTC. This gives the protein CASSATTGSNEQFF. Together with reference TRBV5-4 and TRBJ2-1, the CDR3 gives the full variable domain: ETGVTQSPTHLIKTRGQQVTLRCSSQSGHNTVSWYQQALGQGPQFIFQYYREEENGRGNFPPRFSGLQFPNYSSELNVNALELDDSALYLCASSATTGSNEQFFGPGTRLTVL.